The 31 T cell receptor beta chains below all came from one sample that was sequenced in a study of OX40 agonist ivuxolimab in advanced cancers. Profiling relied on immunoSEQ multiplex PCR, and the TCRdb table lists in-frame clones only, not all of them. The sample shows under 45,000 clones, approximately 79% of them seen only once. This sample comprised CD4+ or CD8+ T cells sorted from blood, obtained in a trial of the OX40 agonist ivuxolimab. The receptors come from an adult with an advanced solid tumor such as melanoma, head and neck, liver or kidney cancer.

This clone occurred a few times. The chain couples TRBV4-1 to TRBJ2-1, with TRBD2 as a possible D gene (5 bases). V lost 1 base and J 4 bases, leaving 14 bases between the germline ends. Germline loops: CDR1 MGHRA, CDR2 YSYEKL. The CDR3 totals 16 residues. The CDR3 is CASSQVDLFVYNEQFF. The CDR3 DNA sequence: TGCGCCAGCAGCCAAGTGGACTTATTTGTTTACAATGAGCAGTTCTTC.

J is TRBJ1-2 and V is TRBV19; possibly TRBD1 for D (6 bases). Between the trimmed V and J ends, which lost 3 bases and 7 bases, there was a span of 18 bases. Germline assignment: CDR1 LNHDA and CDR2 SQIVND (reference sequence). The CDR3 runs to 15 residues. In DNA, the CDR3 is TGTGCCAGTAGTATGCTCATTGGGGGCCTCGGTGGCTACACCTTC. It translates to CASSMLIGGLGGYTF.

This clone was counted once. V and J are TRBV7-9 and TRBJ2-6; D not certain. This CDR3 has 15 amino acids. Between the trimmed V and J ends, which lost 1 base and 2 bases, there was a span of 6 bases. CDR1 and CDR2 from the germline V gene are SEHNR and FQNEAQ (reference sequence). The CDR3: CASSLGVAGANVLTF. The DNA for the CDR3 is TGTGCCAGCAGCTTAGGGGTGGCTGGGGCCAACGTCCTGACTTTC.

The V call is TRBV7-9, the J call TRBJ1-3; D is unclear. The CDR3 totals 12 residues. Germline V gives CDR1 SEHNR, CDR2 FQNEAQ (reference sequence). V was shortened by 3 bases and J by 5 bases, with 5 bases between the two germline ends. CDR3 nucleotide sequence: TGTGCCAGCAGCTTCCTTCGAAACACCATATATTTT. Protein sequence: CASSFLRNTIYF.

The chain links TRBV7-6 to TRBJ2-1; 15 bases map to TRBD2. V dropped 5 bases and J dropped 3; count of bases not matched to a gene: 2. The CDR3 is made up of 16 amino acids. Germline loops: CDR1 SGHVS, CDR2 FNYEAQ. The CDR3 is CASSQGLAGGYNEQFF. CDR3 in DNA: TGTGCCAGCAGCCAGGGACTAGCGGGGGGCTACAATGAGCAGTTCTTC.

The chain uses TRBV12-5 and TRBJ1-3, with D unresolved. The CDR3 length is 15 residues. With 1 base removed from V and 0 bases from J, the gap between germline ends came to 7 bases. Germline V lookup: CDR1 LGHNT, CDR2 FRNRAP. The CDR3 DNA is TGTGCTAGTGGTTTGGGGGCGGTCTCTGGAAACACCATATATTTT. This sequence encodes CASGLGAVSGNTIYF.

V usage is TRBV27 and J usage is TRBJ2-1; D gene ambiguous. This CDR3 is built from 18 residues. Trimming took off 3 bases at V and 0 bases at J, with 18 bases between the two ends. Germline lookup yields CDR1 MNHEY and CDR2 SMNVEV (reference sequence). The CDR3 sequence is CASSFQYRLPSSYNEQFF. DNA of the CDR3: TGTGCCAGCAGTTTCCAGTACCGCCTACCGAGCTCCTACAATGAGCAGTTCTTC.

This clone came up a few times. This chain uses TRBV11-2 with TRBJ2-2; 9 bases agree with TRBD1. Germline CDR1 is SGHAT and CDR2 is FQNNGV. The CDR3 contains 15 residues. The ends lost 7 bases at V and 7 bases at J; junction bases unmatched: 10. CDR3 sequence reads: CASTSQGALGGELFF. The CDR3, as DNA: TGTGCCAGCACCTCACAGGGGGCACTTGGCGGGGAGCTGTTTTTT.

This chain connects TRBV11-1 to TRBJ2-1, with 9 bases matching TRBD2. V lost 0 bases to trimming and J lost 7 bases; unmatched junction nucleotides: 4. Germline CDR1 SGHAT, CDR2 FQDESV (reference sequence). CDR3 length equals 15 residues. The DNA of the CDR3 is TGTGCCAGCAGCTTAGCGACTAGCGGCGGTAATGAGCAGTTCTTC. Translated: CASSLATSGGNEQFF.

A few counts support this clone. The chain employs TRBV9 and TRBJ2-3; D not resolved. In germline, CDR1 is SGDLS, CDR2 YYNGEE. Trimming stripped 4 bases from V and 6 bases from J, with 9 bases between. The CDR3 has 12 amino acids. The CDR3 protein is CASSPFLDTQYF. The CDR3 DNA follows: TGTGCCAGCAGCCCCTTTCTTGATACGCAGTATTTT.

The chain couples TRBV9 to TRBJ1-3; unclear D gene. The V and J ends lost 7 bases and 0 bases respectively, with 11 bases between them. In germline, CDR1 is SGDLS, CDR2 YYNGEE. CDR3 length: 14 residues. The CDR3 loop reads CASGLSLSGNTIYF. The CDR3 nucleotides read TGTGCCAGCGGGCTGAGTCTCTCTGGAAACACCATATATTTT.

This clone was detected only a few times. The gene calls are TRBV4-1 and TRBJ2-1; D tentatively reads TRBD1 or TRBD2 (5 bases each). V was clipped by 6 bases and J by 10 bases, with 16 bases between them. CDR3 length: 13 residues. The germline gives CDR1 MGHRA, CDR2 YSYEKL. CDR3 sequence: CASSHTSGTEQFF. CDR3 DNA: TGCGCCAGCAGTCACACATCCGGGACCGAGCAGTTCTTC.

V usage is TRBV5-1 and J usage is TRBJ2-2, with D perhaps being TRBD1 or TRBD2 (5 bases each). The CDR3 is 13 residues long. The germline V gene has CDR1 SGHRS and CDR2 YFSETQ. Trimming took 4 bases from V and 7 from J, leaving 11 bases between them. CDR3 DNA sequence: TGCGCCAGCAGCCGAGGGGATGGCGGGGAGCTGTTTTTT. Its protein product is CASSRGDGGELFF.

Within the sample, this clone is medium-sized. The chain carries TRBV30 and TRBJ1-1, with D unresolved. The CDR3 is made up of 13 amino acids. The germline gives CDR1 GTSNPN, CDR2 SVGIG (reference sequence). The germline V and J ends were trimmed by 4 bases and 3 bases, with 12 bases remaining between them. This CDR3 reads CAWTAPPDTEAFF. Here the CDR3 DNA reads TGTGCCTGGACCGCACCGCCCGACACTGAAGCTTTCTTT.

This chain uses TRBV7-9 with TRBJ1-2; a possible D gene is TRBD1 (6 bases). Germline V gene data show CDR1 as SEHNR and CDR2 as FQNEAQ (reference sequence). Trimming took 5 bases from V and 9 from J, leaving 19 bases between them. The CDR3 is made up of 14 amino acids. In DNA form, the CDR3 reads TGTGCCAGCAGCACAGGGACGACGCTGGGAAGCTACACCTTC. Protein: CASSTGTTLGSYTF.

This chain connects TRBV7-9 to TRBJ1-1; D unresolved. V was shortened by 6 bases and J by 1 base, with 12 bases between the two germline ends. Germline lookup yields CDR1 SEHNR and CDR2 FQNEAQ (reference sequence). The CDR3 length is 14 residues. Here the CDR3 reads CASRSTAGNTEAFF. As DNA, the CDR3 is TGTGCCAGCAGATCCACAGCAGGGAACACTGAAGCTTTCTTT.

This sequence joins TRBV7-9 and TRBJ1-2; 8 bases are shared with TRBD1. The germline gives CDR1 SEHNR, CDR2 FQNEAQ (reference sequence). The CDR3 totals 16 residues. Trimming cost V 0 bases and J 5 bases; bases outside gene matches: 8. CDR3 nucleotide sequence: TGTGCCAGCAGCTTAGCCCGGGGACAGGATCGGTATGGCTACACCTTC. It specifies CASSLARGQDRYGYTF.

The V and J genes are TRBV30 and TRBJ2-3; D is uncertain. V was clipped by 0 bases and J by 0 bases, with 4 bases between them. The germline CDR1 and CDR2 sequences are GTSNPN and SVGIG (reference sequence). The CDR3 has 13 residues. This CDR3 is CAWSVLSTDTQYF. CDR3 DNA: TGTGCCTGGAGTGTATTGAGCACAGATACGCAGTATTTT.

The rearrangement links TRBV19 to TRBJ1-2; TRBD1 aligns across 7 bases. CDR3 length equals 15 residues. V lost 5 bases, J lost 2 bases, and 8 bases stayed unmatched. Germline CDR1 LNHDA, CDR2 SQIVND (reference sequence). The CDR3, as DNA: TGTGCCAGTAGTCGAACGGGACAGCACAACTATGGCTACACCTTC. Its translation: CASSRTGQHNYGYTF.

This sequence joins TRBV7-6 and TRBJ2-5, with TRBD2 matching over 11 bases. CDR3 size: 16 residues. Germline V CDR1 and CDR2: SGHVS, FNYEAQ. V was clipped by 5 bases and J by 0 bases; unmatched bases: 5. In DNA, the CDR3 is TGTGCCAGCAGCCAACTAGCGGGGGAGTACCAAGAGACCCAGTACTTC. It yields the protein CASSQLAGEYQETQYF.

The rearrangement links TRBV28 to TRBJ2-5; perhaps TRBD1 as D (6 bases). V lost 4 bases and J lost 4, with 10 bases in between. In germline, CDR1 is MDHEN, CDR2 SYDVKM. The CDR3 has 13 amino acids. CDR3 sequence: CASSYRERETQYF. In DNA, the CDR3 is TGTGCCAGCAGTTACAGGGAACGAGAGACCCAGTACTTC.

This chain connects TRBV6-5 to TRBJ2-7; D not certain. The CDR3 totals 15 residues. V was trimmed by 0 bases and J by 1 base, leaving 10 bases between them. Germline-derived CDR1 and CDR2 are MNHEY and SVGAGI. This CDR3 is CASSYSYRPSYEQYF. The CDR3 DNA reads TGTGCCAGCAGTTACTCTTACAGACCTTCCTACGAGCAGTACTTC.

By share of the sample, this clone is medium-sized. This chain connects TRBV2 to TRBJ1-1; 11 bases match TRBD1. V lost 4 bases to trimming and J lost 7 bases; unmatched junction nucleotides: 11. Per germline, CDR1 SNHLY and CDR2 FYNNEI. The length of the CDR3 is 16 residues. CDR3 in amino acids: CASSGDRGFRSNEAFF. The CDR3, as DNA: TGTGCCAGCAGTGGGGACAGGGGGTTCCGAAGTAATGAAGCTTTCTTT.

The rearrangement links TRBV27 to TRBJ1-2; 8 positions match TRBD1. The CDR3 has 15 residues. With V trimmed by 3 bases and J by 8 bases, 11 bases remained unmatched. From germline, CDR1 is MNHEY and CDR2 SMNVEV (reference sequence). The CDR3 sequence: CASSFQGLDRGGYTF. The CDR3 bases are TGTGCCAGCAGTTTTCAGGGACTCGACAGGGGCGGCTACACCTTC.

The chain combines TRBV11-3 with TRBJ2-1; 9 bases are a match to TRBD1. Germline CDR1 reads SGHNT; CDR2 reads YENEEA. The trim removed 5 bases at V and 7 bases at J, leaving 12 bases unmatched. CDR3 length: 16 amino acids. The CDR3 here is CASSGTDRGGKNEQFF. The CDR3 region has the DNA TGTGCCAGCAGCGGAACGGACAGGGGAGGGAAAAATGAGCAGTTCTTC.

V gene TRBV9 combines with J gene TRBJ1-4, with 9 bases that match TRBD1. Germline lookup yields CDR1 SGDLS and CDR2 YYNGEE. After removal of 2 bases from V and 7 bases from J, the junction contained 9 bases not matched to a gene. This CDR3 contains 16 residues. The CDR3, as DNA: TGTGCCAGCAGCGTTTCAGAACCGGGACAGGGTGAAAAACTGTTTTTT. It is translated as CASSVSEPGQGEKLFF.

This clone was seen only once. The chain recombines TRBV5-4 with TRBJ1-4; D perhaps matches TRBD1 (6 bases). Germline V gene data show CDR1 as SGHNT and CDR2 as YYREEE (reference sequence). The V gene lost 1 base and the J gene lost 8 bases, with 12 bases spanning the gap. The CDR3 has 14 residues. Here the CDR3 reads CASSLMGGEEKLFF. CDR3 DNA sequence: TGTGCCAGCAGCTTGATGGGGGGCGAGGAAAAACTGTTTTTT.

This clone was detected only a few times. The chain employs TRBV10-3 and TRBJ2-1; 9 nucleotides line up with TRBD2. The J segment lost 2 bases and the V segment lost 3 bases, leaving 2 bases of the junction unmatched. The V gene's germline CDR1 is ENHRY and CDR2 SYGVKD. The CDR3 totals 15 residues. CDR3 amino acids: CAISDGGGAYNEQFF. CDR3 bases: TGTGCCATCAGTGATGGCGGGGGGGCCTACAATGAGCAGTTCTTC.

The chain is built from TRBV10-1 and TRBJ2-1; TRBD2 aligns across 12 bases. J gave up 5 bases and V 5 bases, and 1 base lay outside the gene matches. Per the germline V gene, CDR1 is WNHNN and CDR2 is SYGVQD (reference sequence). CDR3 length equals 14 residues. As DNA, the CDR3 is TGCGCCAGCAGTCCTAGCGGGGGGGACAATGAGCAGTTCTTC. Translated: CASSPSGGDNEQFF.

The chain links TRBV9 to TRBJ2-1; TRBD2 aligns across 9 bases. CDR1 and CDR2 (germline): SGDLS, YYNGEE. Losses at the gene ends were 0 bases for V and 4 bases for J; bases not matched to a gene: 8. The CDR3 covers 17 residues. The DNA for the CDR3 is TGTGCCAGCAGCGTAGGACCCCTAGCGGGGAGTTACAATGAGCAGTTCTTC. It translates to CASSVGPLAGSYNEQFF.

This clone appeared a few times. This sequence joins TRBV5-6 and TRBJ1-6; 10 bases line up with TRBD1. This CDR3 is 16 amino acids long. With V trimmed by 4 bases and J by 7 bases, 8 bases remained unmatched. In germline, CDR1 is SGHDT, CDR2 YYEEEE. The CDR3 sequence is CASSEGTGEKNSPLHF. The DNA for the CDR3 is TGTGCCAGCAGCGAAGGGACAGGGGAGAAAAATTCACCCCTCCACTTT.